This T cell receptor (beta chain) was found in a study of T cells in Graves' hyperthyroidism and ophthalmopathy. In the case of this clonotype: Its antigen remains unknown.

RNA transcripts provided the source from which TCR beta CDR3 regions were amplified. The HTBI primer set drove a first-round RT-PCR of the TCR CDR3. Via MiXCR, TCRdb re-called the multiplex PCR reads, giving one row per CDR3 protein. This table has some 550,000 distinct CDR3 sequences, 20% appearing once. Broader study findings: Also found in blood were most expanded thyroid clonotypes above 0.001. A median about 7 months before onset, the model predicted ophthalmopathy.

From germline, CDR1 is MNHNS and CDR2 SASEGT. Trimming took off 6 bases at V and 11 bases at J, with 16 bases between the two ends. The CDR3 spans 12 residues. The chain is built from TRBV6-1 and TRBJ1-1; D perhaps matches TRBD1 (6 bases). The material sequenced was blood. The source is a man in his late teens or twenties with Graves' hyperthyroidism. CDR3 nucleotide sequence: TGTGCCAGCAGCCTTACAGGGAAGGAGGCTTTCTTT. Translated, it gives CASSLTGKEAFF.